The sequence of this T cell receptor (beta chain) was determined in a study of T cells in Graves' hyperthyroidism and ophthalmopathy. At the level of the study: Peripheral blood was collected at initial diagnosis, before any treatment. Study-level results: Most thyroid clonotypes that were expanded above 0.001 also turned up in blood.

A Clinical Activity Score of at least 3, a NOSPECS grade of at least 4 and a duration under 3 months were recorded in the ophthalmopathy patients. Approximately 10 ml of fresh peripheral blood supplied the PBMCs. This clonotype was picked up a small number of times. As yet, its antigen is unknown. Amplification targeted TCR beta CDR3 regions from RNA transcripts. With the HTBI primer set, the TCR CDR3 went through a first round of RT-PCR. TCRdb used MiXCR to reprocess the multiplex PCR reads, holding one entry per CDR3 protein. The sample includes around 610,000 distinct CDR3 sequences, roughly 14% of them seen just once. With 1 base removed from V and 8 bases from J, the gap between germline ends came to 20 bases. Germline V CDR1 and CDR2: LGHNA, YSLEER. The CDR3 has 16 residues.

The chain recombines TRBV4-3 with TRBJ1-2; D is ambiguous. Sequenced input: blood. The sequence was collected from a woman aged 40 to 50 with Graves' ophthalmopathy. The CDR3 nucleotides are TGCGCCAGCAGCCAAGTATTCACGGGAGTTGCTGTGGGCTACACCTTC. Translated, it gives CASSQVFTGVAVGYTF.